These 3 T cell receptor beta chains were sequenced from one sample in a study of T cells in Graves' hyperthyroidism and ophthalmopathy. Researchers took RNA transcripts and amplified the TCR beta CDR3 regions from them. Using the HTBI primer set, a first-round RT-PCR was run on the TCR CDR3. Each CDR3 protein gets one entry after TCRdb re-called the multiplex PCR reads with MiXCR. The data contain roughly 500,000 distinct CDR3 sequences, 16% of them singletons. Sequenced material: blood. These TCRs come from a woman in her twenties or thirties with Graves' ophthalmopathy.

This clonotype has a count of ten or more. The V and J genes are TRBV15 and TRBJ1-2; no reliable D call. The length of the CDR3 is 18 residues. Germline V lookup: CDR1 LNHNV, CDR2 YYDKDF (reference sequence). V was clipped by 0 bases and J by 1 base, with 18 bases between them. The DNA of the CDR3 is TGTGCCACCAGCAGAGATACCAGGCGCCCCGACCTTAACTATGGCTACACCTTC. Residues: CATSRDTRRPDLNYGYTF. The full variable domain, with the rest looked up from reference TRBV15 and TRBJ1-2, is DAMVIQNPRYQVTQFGKPVTLSCSQTLNHNVMYWYQQKSSQAPKLLFHYYDKDFNNEADTPDNFQSRRPNTSFCFLDIRSPGLGDTAMYLCATSRDTRRPDLNYGYTFGSGTRLTVV.

This clonotype came up many times. J is TRBJ1-1 and V is TRBV12-3 or TRBV12-4; no clear D gene. V was trimmed by 10 bases and J by 3 bases, leaving 18 bases between them. The CDR3 is 14 amino acids. The CDR3 DNA reads as TGTGCCATCTCCTACCACAGAAGAGACACTGAAGCTTTCTTT. Amino acids: CAISYHRRDTEAFF.

This clonotype was detected many times. J is TRBJ1-1 and V is TRBV10-3, with 7 bases identical to TRBD1. The germline V gene encodes CDR1 ENHRY and CDR2 SYGVKD. The length of the CDR3 is 13 residues. Losses at the gene ends were 8 bases for V and 1 base for J; bases not matched to a gene: 4. The CDR3 DNA reads TGTGCCATCGGAGGGACAGAGAACACTGAAGCTTTCTTT. Translating it yields CAIGGTENTEAFF.